The 23 T cell receptor beta chains below come from one sample, sequenced in a study of blood T cell repertoires in COVID-19. Measured with immunoSEQ multiplex PCR; TCRdb has only the in-frame clones, and not every one. In the table there are under 450,000 clones, roughly 86% of which are singletons. The source material was PBMCs or T cells enriched from blood (not recorded which). These receptor sequences come from a young man who had recovered from COVID-19.

The chain carries TRBV19 and TRBJ1-6, with 11 bases fitting TRBD1. This CDR3 is built from 16 residues. Germline trimming cut 10 bases from V and 6 bases from J; bases unmatched to any gene: 11. Germline V gene data show CDR1 as LNHDA and CDR2 as SQIVND (reference sequence). The CDR3 DNA reads TGTGCCACCCACCCGGACAGGGGGCTTCCTAATTCACCCCTCCACTTT. Protein product: CATHPDRGLPNSPLHF.

The chain has TRBV15 and TRBJ2-1; 8 nucleotides line up with TRBD1. CDR3 length: 16 residues. Germline assignment: CDR1 LNHNV and CDR2 YYDKDF (reference sequence). Trimming cost V 1 base and J 4 bases; bases outside gene matches: 6. The CDR3 DNA follows: TGTGCCACCAGCAGAGCGGACAGGGTGGGGTACAATGAGCAGTTCTTC. It specifies CATSRADRVGYNEQFF.

The genes are TRBV4-1 and TRBJ2-7; 10 nucleotides agree with TRBD1. V lost 6 bases, J lost 3 bases, and 5 bases stayed unmatched. The germline CDR1 and CDR2 sequences are MGHRA and YSYEKL. The CDR3 length is 14 residues. CDR3 nucleotide sequence: TGCGCCAGCAGTCGGGGGACAGGGGACTACGAGCAGTACTTC. Protein: CASSRGTGDYEQYF.

This clone is a singleton in its sample. V is TRBV2 and J is TRBJ2-3; D may be TRBD2 (5 bases). The CDR3 is 13 residues long. The germline V gene encodes CDR1 SNHLY and CDR2 FYNNEI. CDR3 sequence reads: CATLEGIQDTQYF. The CDR3 DNA follows: TGTGCTACCTTAGAGGGCATTCAAGATACGCAGTATTTT. The entire variable domain, with the rest obtained from reference TRBV2 and TRBJ2-3, is as follows: EPEVTQTPSHQVTQMGQEVILRCVPISNHLYFYWYRQILGQKVEFLVSFYNNEISEKSEIFDDQFSVERPDGSNFTLKIRSTKLEDSAMYFCATLEGIQDTQYFGPGTRLTVL.

The chain employs TRBV11-2 and TRBJ1-1; no clear D gene. The CDR3 is made up of 12 amino acids. Trimming stripped 4 bases from V and 4 bases from J, with 7 bases between. Germline V gene sequence: CDR1 SGHAT, CDR2 FQNNGV. The CDR3 DNA reads TGTGCCAGCAGCTGGAGTAGCACTGAAGCTTTCTTT. It codes for CASSWSSTEAFF.

V usage is TRBV13 and J usage is TRBJ2-5; 10 bases map to TRBD1. CDR1 is PRHDT, CDR2 FYEKMQ, per germline (reference sequence). V lost 7 bases to trimming and J lost 5 bases; unmatched junction nucleotides: 10. This CDR3 has 15 residues. The chain's CDR3 is CASTLKTGGWETQYF. The CDR3 nucleotides are TGTGCCAGCACCCTTAAGACAGGGGGCTGGGAGACCCAGTACTTC.

CDR3 nucleotides: TGTGCCATCAGTGTCGGCGGTGCGGCTGAAGCTTTCTTT. Translated, it gives CAISVGGAAEAFF. J is TRBJ1-1 and V is TRBV10-3, with unresolved D. Per germline, CDR1 ENHRY and CDR2 SYGVKD. V was cut by 4 bases and J by 6 bases, with 12 bases left in between. The length of the CDR3 is 13 residues.

The chain carries TRBV7-9 and TRBJ2-5, with 7 bases that match TRBD1. Germline loops: CDR1 SEHNR, CDR2 FQNEAQ (reference sequence). CDR3 length: 15 amino acids. V was pared by 5 bases and J by 1 base, with 7 bases of the junction left unmatched. Here the CDR3 reads CASSLRTGVQETQYF. In DNA, the CDR3 is TGTGCCAGCAGCCTCCGGACAGGAGTCCAAGAGACCCAGTACTTC.

The rearrangement joins TRBV18 to TRBJ1-2; the match to TRBD1 covers 10 bases. Germline lookup yields CDR1 KGHSH and CDR2 LQKENI. V lost 1 base and J lost 6; bases outside the gene matches: 8. This CDR3 has 16 residues. The CDR3 reads CASSPRSDRGQNGYTF. CDR3 sequence (DNA): TGTGCCAGCTCACCACGATCCGACAGGGGGCAAAATGGCTACACCTTC.

V gene TRBV4-1 combines with J gene TRBJ1-2; possibly TRBD1 for D (6 bases). Trimming shortened V by 3 bases and J by 0 bases, and 11 bases separated the two germline ends. Per the germline V gene, CDR1 is MGHRA and CDR2 is YSYEKL. The CDR3 runs to 15 residues. CDR3 residues: CASSHPGQPNYGYTF. As DNA, the CDR3 is TGCGCCAGCAGCCACCCCGGACAGCCTAACTATGGCTACACCTTC.

The DNA for the CDR3 is TGTGCCAGCAGCTTAGCGCTCGGGGGGGCGCAATCGAAGGAGCAGTACTTC. This sequence encodes CASSLALGGAQSKEQYF. This chain joins TRBV7-9 and TRBJ2-7; 8 bases align to TRBD2. The V segment lost 0 bases and the J segment 7 bases; nucleotides outside the gene matches: 14. This CDR3 has 17 amino acids. Germline V gives CDR1 SEHNR, CDR2 FQNEAQ (reference sequence).

V and J are TRBV9 and TRBJ1-4; D is unclear. The CDR3 consists of 15 residues. Trimming took 0 bases from V and 6 from J, leaving 12 bases between them. In germline, CDR1 is SGDLS, CDR2 YYNGEE. The CDR3 spells CASSVAPGRDEKLFF. The DNA of the CDR3 is TGTGCCAGCAGCGTAGCTCCCGGGAGGGATGAAAAACTGTTTTTT.

The chain uses TRBV30 and TRBJ1-1, with D perhaps TRBD1 (5 bases). The CDR3 covers 13 residues. Germline lookup yields CDR1 GTSNPN and CDR2 SVGIG (reference sequence). V shed 0 bases and J shed 6 bases, with 11 bases lying between them. In DNA form, the CDR3 reads TGTGCCTGGAGTGTACTCAGGGTTCCTGAAGCTTTCTTT. It specifies CAWSVLRVPEAFF. The full variable domain, completed using reference TRBV30 and TRBJ1-1, is SQTIHQWPATLVQPVGSPLSLECTVEGTSNPNLYWYRQAAGRGLQLLFYSVGIGQISSEVPQNLSASRPQDRQFILSSKKLLLSDSGFYLCAWSVLRVPEAFFGQGTRLTVV.

The V gene is TRBV19, the J gene TRBJ2-3, with D perhaps matching TRBD2 (6 bases). The CDR3 loop spans 14 amino acids. Deletions cut 10 bases from V and 4 bases from J, with 18 bases between. Germline V lookup: CDR1 LNHDA, CDR2 SQIVND (reference sequence). Written as DNA, the CDR3 is TGTGCCACCCGGTGGGGGGTGGCCCCAGATACGCAGTATTTT. Its translation: CATRWGVAPDTQYF.

CDR3 region: CSVVDNSNQPQHF. The DNA of the CDR3 is TGCAGCGTTGTGGACAACAGCAATCAGCCCCAGCATTTT. The chain has TRBV29-1 and TRBJ1-5, with D possibly matching TRBD1 (5 bases). CDR1 is SQVTM and CDR2 is ANQGSEA in the germline V gene. CDR3 length: 13 amino acids. V was pared by 4 bases and J by 1 base, with 8 bases between.

The chain employs TRBV7-2 and TRBJ2-2; no clear D. The CDR3 loop spans 14 amino acids. The V end lost 7 bases, the J end lost 7 bases, and 16 bases lay between the germline ends. Germline CDR1 reads SGHTA; CDR2 reads FQGNSA. CDR3 sequence: CASTNPARGGELFF. In DNA form, the CDR3 reads TGTGCCAGCACCAACCCCGCCCGAGGCGGGGAGCTGTTTTTT.

The rearrangement joins TRBV20-1 to TRBJ2-3, with TRBD2 matching 8 bases. V was clipped by 3 bases and J by 13 bases; unmatched bases: 6. The CDR3 has 11 amino acids. Germline CDR1 DFQATT, CDR2 SNEGSKA (reference sequence). In nucleotides, the CDR3 is TGCAGTGCTAGCTTGGCGGGGGGCAAGTATTTT. Its protein is CSASLAGGKYF.

Of note for this clone: The same CDR3 is also encoded by other DNA sequences in this sample. V gene TRBV18 combines with J gene TRBJ2-7, with 11 bases identical to TRBD1. V was clipped by 3 bases and J by 2 bases; unmatched bases: 0. The CDR3 has 14 amino acids. Germline values: CDR1 KGHSH, CDR2 LQKENI. The CDR3 sequence: CASSPGQGAYEQYF. CDR3 sequence (DNA): TGTGCCAGCTCACCGGGACAGGGGGCCTACGAGCAGTACTTC.

This chain uses TRBV11-3 with TRBJ1-1; TRBD1 matches 8 bases. The CDR3 loop spans 13 amino acids. Germline V gives CDR1 SGHNT, CDR2 YENEEA. V gave up 1 base and J gave up 8 bases; unmatched junction bases: 3. The CDR3 reads CASSLGRDREAFF. CDR3 bases: TGTGCCAGCAGCTTAGGCCGGGACAGGGAAGCTTTCTTT. The full variable domain, its missing parts supplied by reference TRBV11-3 and TRBJ1-1, is EAGVVQSPRYKIIEKKQPVAFWCNPISGHNTLYWYLQNLGQGPELLIRYENEEAVDDSQLPKDRFSAERLKGVDSTLKIQPAELGDSAVYLCASSLGRDREAFFGQGTRLTVV.

The chain combines TRBV5-1 with TRBJ1-1, with D perhaps TRBD1 (6 bases). Per the germline V gene, CDR1 is SGHRS and CDR2 is YFSETQ. V lost 6 bases and J 4 bases, leaving 16 bases between the germline ends. The CDR3 sequence is 14 residues long. CDR3 sequence (DNA): TGCGCCAGCACCTTTGGACAGTATGGCACTGAAGCTTTCTTT. Translated, it gives CASTFGQYGTEAFF.

This sequence joins TRBV10-3 and TRBJ1-5; tentative D call: TRBD1 (5 bases). CDR1 is ENHRY and CDR2 is SYGVKD in the germline V gene. Between the trimmed V and J ends, which lost 6 bases and 0 bases, there was a span of 12 bases. This CDR3 spans 15 amino acids. CDR3 in DNA: TGTGCCATCAGGCGGGGGGAAGATAGCAATCAGCCCCAGCATTTT. Amino acids: CAIRRGEDSNQPQHF.

This clone was counted many times. The chain employs TRBV29-1 and TRBJ1-1; D might be TRBD1 (6 bases). Germline V lookup: CDR1 SQVTM, CDR2 ANQGSEA. The CDR3 has 12 residues. The CDR3, as DNA: TGCGGCCTCTTACAGGGGAACACTGAAGCTTTCTTT. Encoded protein: CGLLQGNTEAFF.

This clone was seen a single time. The chain joins TRBV30 to TRBJ1-3; D not resolved. Trimming pared 3 bases from V and 0 bases from J, leaving 9 bases between. Germline V gene data show CDR1 as GTSNPN and CDR2 as SVGIG (reference sequence). CDR3 size: 14 residues. As DNA, the CDR3 is TGTGCCTGGAGCCATAGAAGCTCTGGAAACACCATATATTTT. Residues: CAWSHRSSGNTIYF.